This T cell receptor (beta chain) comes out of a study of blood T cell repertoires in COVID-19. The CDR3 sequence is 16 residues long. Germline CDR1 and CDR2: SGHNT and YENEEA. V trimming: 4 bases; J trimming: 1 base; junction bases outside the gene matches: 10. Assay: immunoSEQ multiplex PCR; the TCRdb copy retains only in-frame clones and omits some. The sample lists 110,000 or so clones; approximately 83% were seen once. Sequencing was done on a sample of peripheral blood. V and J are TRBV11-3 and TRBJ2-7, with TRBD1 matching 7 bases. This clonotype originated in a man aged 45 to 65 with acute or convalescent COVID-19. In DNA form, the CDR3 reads TGTGCCAGCAGCTCATACGATAGGACAGGTTCCTACGAGCAGTACTTC. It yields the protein CASSSYDRTGSYEQYF.